Listed below are T cell receptor beta chains from one sample, sequenced in a study of memory CD4+ T cells and cytomegalovirus serostatus. Repertoires were generated with immunoSEQ multiplex PCR, while TCRdb's copy carries only in-frame clones and drops some. The repertoire consists of about 62,000 clones, with more than 75% occurring once and the leading ten covering roughly 4.7%. Input material: memory CD4+ T cells from blood. Source of these receptors: an adult in good health and CMV-seropositive. CDR3s include the opening cysteine and the closing phenylalanine or tryptophan. A D gene is named only where the DNA matches it firmly. The listing skips clone size in some rows; elsewhere it reads once, few, many or a size class.

V gene: TRBV9
clone size: -
D gene: TRBD2
J gene: TRBJ2-3
CDR3 length: 17
CDR3 DNA: TGTGCCAGCAGCGTAGGTTTCGGAGCGGGAGGAACAGATACGCAGTATTTT
CDR3 protein: CASSVGFGAGGTDTQYF

V gene: TRBV28
clone size: -
D gene: TRBD1
J gene: TRBJ1-2
CDR3 length: 13
CDR3 DNA: TGTGCCAGCAGGGGACAGGGATACTATGGCTACACCTTC
CDR3 protein: CASRGQGYYGYTF

V gene: TRBV2
clone size: -
D gene: TRBD1
J gene: TRBJ1-1
CDR3 length: 11
CDR3 DNA: TGTGCCAGCAGTGCCAGGGGGGGAGCTTTCTTT
CDR3 protein: CASSARGGAFF

V gene: TRBV5-6
clone size: -
D gene: -
J gene: TRBJ1-5
CDR3 length: 18
CDR3 DNA: TGTGCCAGCAGCTTTTACACCCAGGGTTTTTGGGCCAATCAGCCCCAGCATTTT
CDR3 protein: CASSFYTQGFWANQPQHF

V gene: TRBV28
clone size: -
D gene: -
J gene: TRBJ2-1
CDR3 length: 13
CDR3 DNA: TGTGCCAGCAGGGGAACGGATTACAATGAGCAGTTCTTC
CDR3 protein: CASRGTDYNEQFF

V gene: TRBV30
clone size: -
D gene: TRBD1
J gene: TRBJ1-5
CDR3 length: 15
CDR3 DNA: TGTGCCTGGAGCGAAGGGGGCACTGGGGATCAGCCCCAGCATTTT
CDR3 protein: CAWSEGGTGDQPQHF

V gene: TRBV6-6
clone size: -
D gene: -
J gene: TRBJ1-4
CDR3 length: 15
CDR3 DNA: TGTGCCAGCAGTTACCCCTGGGGCTCTAATGAAAAACTGTTTTTT
CDR3 protein: CASSYPWGSNEKLFF

V gene: TRBV7-8
clone size: -
D gene: -
J gene: TRBJ1-1
CDR3 length: 16
CDR3 DNA: TGTGCCAGCAGCTTAGCGATTGGTGGGGCTAACACTGAAGCTTTCTTT
CDR3 protein: CASSLAIGGANTEAFF

V gene: TRBV18
clone size: -
D gene: TRBD2
J gene: TRBJ2-2
CDR3 length: 17
CDR3 DNA: TGTGCCAGCTCACCTTCCAGACTAGCGAGAAACACCGGGGAGCTGTTTTTT
CDR3 protein: CASSPSRLARNTGELFF

V gene: TRBV18
clone size: -
D gene: TRBD1
J gene: TRBJ2-1
CDR3 length: 16
CDR3 DNA: TGTGCCAGCTCACCACGGGGGACAGGGGCCTACAATGAGCAGTTCTTC
CDR3 protein: CASSPRGTGAYNEQFF

V gene: TRBV11-2
clone size: -
D gene: -
J gene: TRBJ1-2
CDR3 length: 12
CDR3 DNA: TGTGCCAGCAGCTTAAAAGGGCAAGGCTACACCTTC
CDR3 protein: CASSLKGQGYTF

V gene: TRBV5-1
clone size: -
D gene: -
J gene: TRBJ1-2
CDR3 length: 17
CDR3 DNA: TGCGCCAGCAGCGAGAGGGTTGGGACGACTACTAACTATGGCTACACCTTC
CDR3 protein: CASSERVGTTTNYGYTF

V gene: TRBV28
clone size: many
D gene: -
J gene: TRBJ1-1
CDR3 length: 12
CDR3 DNA: TGTGCCAGCCGGACAGCCAACACTGAAGCTTTCTTT
CDR3 protein: CASRTANTEAFF

V gene: TRBV10-1
clone size: few
D gene: -
J gene: TRBJ1-1
CDR3 length: 13
CDR3 DNA: TGCGCCAGCAGTGAGTCCAGGGCCACTGAAGCTTTCTTT
CDR3 protein: CASSESRATEAFF

V gene: TRBV7-8
clone size: -
D gene: TRBD2
J gene: TRBJ2-3
CDR3 length: 18
CDR3 DNA: TGTGCCAGCAGATATGAGGCCCTAGCGGGGAGGAACACAGATACGCAGTATTTT
CDR3 protein: CASRYEALAGRNTDTQYF

V gene: TRBV5-6
clone size: once
D gene: -
J gene: TRBJ2-7
CDR3 length: 14
CDR3 DNA: TGTGCCAGCAGCTTGGGACAGAACTCCTACGAGCAGTACTTC
CDR3 protein: CASSLGQNSYEQYF

V gene: TRBV11-1
clone size: -
D gene: TRBD2
J gene: TRBJ2-1
CDR3 length: 15
CDR3 DNA: TGTGCCAGCAGCTCTTTCGGGGGAGGGGACAATGAGCAGTTCTTC
CDR3 protein: CASSSFGGGDNEQFF

V gene: TRBV7-2
clone size: -
D gene: -
J gene: TRBJ2-7
CDR3 length: 13
CDR3 DNA: TGTGCCAGCAGCTTAGATCTCTACTACGAGCAGTACTTC
CDR3 protein: CASSLDLYYEQYF

V gene: TRBV29-1
clone size: few
D gene: TRBD1
J gene: TRBJ1-2
CDR3 length: 13
CDR3 DNA: TGCAGCGTTGAGGCAGGGGGCGGCTATGGCTACACCTTC
CDR3 protein: CSVEAGGGYGYTF

V gene: TRBV19
clone size: once
D gene: TRBD2
J gene: TRBJ2-3
CDR3 length: 14
CDR3 DNA: TGTGCCAGTAGTATCGGGAGGGCCACAGATACGCAGTATTTT
CDR3 protein: CASSIGRATDTQYF